Each of the 20 T cell receptor beta chains below was sequenced from the same sample in a study of CD8 T cells in Susac syndrome. It was with random hexamers that about 0.45 to 1 ug RNA was reverse transcribed. TCRdb reprocessed the immunoSEQ multiplex PCR reads via MiXCR and lists one record per CDR3 protein. The sample holds hundreds of thousands of distinct CDR3 sequences, about 93% seen once. The sequenced sample consisted of CD4+ T cells from PBMCs. These receptors were obtained from a human donor with multiple sclerosis.

CDR3 nucleotide sequence: TGTGCCAGCAGTGTCGGGCAGGGGAGGTACGAGCAGTACGTC. The encoded protein is CASSVGQGRYEQYV. The chain couples TRBV6-1 to TRBJ2-7; D tentatively fits TRBD1 or TRBD2 (6 bases each). This CDR3 spans 14 amino acids. V gave up 4 bases and J gave up 4 bases, with 14 bases separating them. CDR1 is MNHNS and CDR2 is SASEGT in the germline V gene.

The chain couples TRBV5-7 to TRBJ2-4; 8 bases map to TRBD1. TRBV5-7 has ORF status, its function being uncertain. V lost 3 bases to trimming and J lost 7 bases; unmatched junction nucleotides: 9. The CDR3 loop spans 15 amino acids. CDR3 in DNA: TGTGCCAGCAGCTCCTTCAGGGGGCGGCGGAACATTCAGTACTTC. Its translation is CASSSFRGRRNIQYF.

V and J are TRBV7-9 and TRBJ2-2, with D tentatively TRBD1 (6 bases). V was pared by 10 bases and J by 4 bases, with 22 bases between. Looked up from germline, CDR1 is SEHNR and CDR2 is FQNEAQ (reference sequence). CDR3 length: 16 amino acids. For the CDR3, the DNA is TGTGCCATTACCGACAGGAAAAGAGAAGGCACCGGGGAGCTGTTTTTT. It specifies CAITDRKREGTGELFF.

The chain links TRBV9 to TRBJ2-5; 8 bases are shared with TRBD2. The CDR3 runs 17 residues. With V trimmed by 5 bases and J by 3 bases, 15 bases remained unmatched. Germline-derived CDR1 and CDR2 are SGDLS and YYNGEE. This CDR3 is CASSRTPGREGEETQYF. CDR3 DNA: TGTGCCAGCAGTCGTACTCCCGGACGGGAGGGGGAAGAGACCCAGTACTTC.

The CDR3 loop reads CASRTDRGRTEAFF. The CDR3 nucleotides read TGCGCCAGCAGAACTGACAGGGGGCGAACTGAAGCTTTCTTT. This chain links TRBV5-1 with TRBJ1-1; 10 bases map to TRBD1. J lost 5 bases, V lost 5 bases, and 6 bases had no gene match. This CDR3 region has 14 residues. Germline CDR1 reads SGHRS; CDR2 reads YFSETQ.

The chain employs TRBV19 and TRBJ2-3; 11 bases match TRBD2. CDR3 length: 19 amino acids. After removal of 4 bases from V and 2 bases from J, the junction contained 14 bases not matched to a gene. Germline CDR1 reads LNHDA; CDR2 reads SQIVND (reference sequence). This CDR3 reads CASSKGIVLAGAITDTQYF. The DNA for the CDR3 is TGTGCCAGTAGTAAGGGGATCGTACTAGCGGGAGCGATCACAGATACGCAGTATTTT.

The CDR3 DNA sequence: TGTGCCAGCAGCCAAGGGACTAGCGGGGGGATGGGGTTCTTC. Protein product: CASSQGTSGGMGFF. V usage is TRBV4-2 and J usage is TRBJ2-1; 14 bases fit TRBD2. Germline trimming cut 1 base from V and 15 bases from J; bases unmatched to any gene: 5. The CDR3 consists of 14 residues. Germline CDR1 and CDR2: LGHNA and YNFKEQ.

CDR3 bases: TGTGCCACCCGCCTCACGGGACAGGGAACCTACGAGCAGTACGTC. As protein: CATRLTGQGTYEQYV. This sequence joins TRBV6-6 and TRBJ2-7; 9 bases match TRBD1. Trimming at V came to 10 bases and at J to 2 bases, leaving 12 bases not matched to a gene. The CDR3 contains 15 residues. Germline CDR1 and CDR2: MNHNY and SVGAGI (reference sequence).

This chain joins TRBV2 and TRBJ2-1, with D hard to call. The CDR3 sequence is 14 residues long. Germline V lookup: CDR1 SNHLY, CDR2 FYNNEI. V was trimmed by 7 bases and J by 8 bases, leaving 18 bases between them. The CDR3 DNA follows: TGTGCCAGCACAACTGTGAAAGCTGGCGATGAGCAGTTCTTC. Its protein product is CASTTVKAGDEQFF.

The CDR3 DNA reads as TGTGCCAGCAGTGAATGGGGCAGGGGAGGAAGTGGCTACACCTTC. Protein sequence: CASSEWGRGGSGYTF. The rearrangement links TRBV25-1 to TRBJ1-2, with a tentative D call TRBD1 (6 bases). Trimming removed 1 base from V and 7 bases from J, with 16 bases in between. The CDR3 contains 15 residues. Germline lookup yields CDR1 MGHDK and CDR2 SYGVNS.

V gene TRBV12-3 or TRBV12-4 combines with J gene TRBJ2-1; D is unclear. Trimming took 5 bases from V and 3 from J, leaving 14 bases between them. The CDR3 runs to 15 residues. The CDR3 sequence is CASSTFPRVYNEQFF. CDR3 DNA sequence: TGTGCCAGCAGTACCTTTCCCCGGGTCTACAATGAGCAGTTCTTC.

The V gene is TRBV29-1, the J gene TRBJ2-5; D is unclear. The CDR3 is 11 amino acids. Germline CDR1 is SQVTM and CDR2 is ANQGSEA. Trimming pared 8 bases from V and 0 bases from J, leaving 7 bases between. CDR3 bases: TGCAGCAAACTGTACCAAGAGACCCAGTACTTC. As protein: CSKLYQETQYF.

The chain recombines TRBV12-3 or TRBV12-4 with TRBJ2-1; D remains unclear. V lost 6 bases to trimming and J lost 7 bases, with 13 bases between them. The length of the CDR3 is 13 residues. The CDR3 protein is CASSLKEGNEQFF. DNA of the CDR3: TGTGCCAGCAGCTTAAAAGAAGGAAATGAGCAGTTCTTC.

The chain uses TRBV18 and TRBJ1-5, with 8 bases fitting TRBD1. This CDR3 has 14 amino acids. Germline CDR1 is KGHSH and CDR2 is LQKENI. The V segment lost 4 bases and the J segment 7 bases; nucleotides outside the gene matches: 6. DNA for the CDR3: TGTGCCAGCTCACAGGGACAGGACGGACAGCCCCAGCATTTT. Protein sequence: CASSQGQDGQPQHF.

This sequence joins TRBV18 and TRBJ1-2; the D gene is possibly TRBD1 (5 bases). The ends were cut back, 6 bases at V and 4 bases at J, with 15 bases in the middle. CDR3 length: 14 residues. Germline V gene lookup returns CDR1 KGHSH and CDR2 LQKENI. For the CDR3, the DNA is TGTGCCAGCTCCCCGAGGGGCGCAGGCTATGGCTACACCTTC. Translated: CASSPRGAGYGYTF.

The chain has TRBV6-2 or TRBV6-3 and TRBJ2-7; 12 nucleotides agree with TRBD2. Germline CDR1 is MNHEY and CDR2 is SVGEGT. CDR3 size: 16 residues. The V segment lost 4 bases and the J segment 6 bases; nucleotides outside the gene matches: 10. CDR3 nucleotides: TGTGCCAGCAGTTTGATACCGGGACTAGCGGGCTTCGAGCAGTACTTC. This encodes CASSLIPGLAGFEQYF.

Points on this clonotype: One junction end disagrees with the germline gene, perhaps due to a read error. The chain carries TRBV30 and TRBJ2-4, with D perhaps matching TRBD2 (5 bases). Per the germline V gene, CDR1 is GTSNPN and CDR2 is SVGIG (reference sequence). The CDR3 loop spans 12 amino acids. The CDR3 sequence: CAWSANQIAYDF. The CDR3 DNA reads TGTGCCTGGAGTGCCAATCAAATAGCGTATGACTTC.

The chain carries TRBV3-1 and TRBJ2-7, with a tentative D call TRBD1 (5 bases). Trimming cost V 5 bases and J 2 bases, with 13 bases left between them. The CDR3 is 14 residues long. Germline CDR1 LGHDT, CDR2 YNNKEL (reference sequence). The CDR3 sequence: CASSKDMATYEQYF. In DNA, the CDR3 is TGTGCCAGCAGCAAGGACATGGCGACCTACGAGCAGTACTTC.

V and J are TRBV9 and TRBJ2-1, with TRBD2 as a possible D gene (5 bases). The ends were cut back, 2 bases at V and 4 bases at J, with 16 bases in the middle. Germline V gene sequence: CDR1 SGDLS, CDR2 YYNGEE. This CDR3 comprises 16 residues. CDR3 protein: CASSVLLGSGYNEQFF. The DNA for the CDR3 is TGTGCCAGCAGCGTTCTACTAGGGTCGGGGTACAATGAGCAGTTCTTC.

The J gene is TRBJ2-1, the V gene TRBV20-1, with TRBD2 matching 12 bases. The ends lost 2 bases at V and 7 bases at J; junction bases unmatched: 9. The CDR3 has 16 amino acids. CDR1 and CDR2 (germline): DFQATT, SNEGSKA (reference sequence). The CDR3 nucleotides are TGCAGTGCTAGACGACTAGCGGGAGTAGGTGGGAATGAGCAGTTCTTC. Its protein is CSARRLAGVGGNEQFF.